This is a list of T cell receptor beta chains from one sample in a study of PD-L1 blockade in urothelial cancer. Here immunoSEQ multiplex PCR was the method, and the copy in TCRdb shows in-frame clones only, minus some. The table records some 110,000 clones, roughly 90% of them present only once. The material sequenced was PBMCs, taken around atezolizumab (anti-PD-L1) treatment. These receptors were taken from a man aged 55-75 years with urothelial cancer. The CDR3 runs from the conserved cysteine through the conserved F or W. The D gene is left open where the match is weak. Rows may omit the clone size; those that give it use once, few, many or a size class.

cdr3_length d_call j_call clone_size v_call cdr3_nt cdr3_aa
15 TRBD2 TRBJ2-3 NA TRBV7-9 TGTGCCAGCGCCCGGGACCTAGCGGGTACAGATACGCAGTATTTT CASARDLAGTDTQYF
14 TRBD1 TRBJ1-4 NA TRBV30 TGTGCCTGTGACCCCGGGACAGGGCATGAAAAACTGTTTTTT CACDPGTGHEKLFF
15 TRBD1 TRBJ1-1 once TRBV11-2 TGTGCCAGCAGCTTATTACAGGGGGCGCGCACTGAAGCTTTCTTT CASSLLQGARTEAFF
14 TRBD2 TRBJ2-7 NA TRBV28 TGTGCCAGCAGGCAAGCGGGAGGGTCTTACGAGCAGTACTTC CASRQAGGSYEQYF
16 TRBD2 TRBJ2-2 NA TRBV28 TGTGCCAGCATAGAACAGGGACTAGCGAACACCGGGGAGCTGTTTTTT CASIEQGLANTGELFF
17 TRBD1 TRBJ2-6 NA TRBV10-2 TGCGCCAGCAGTGAGGGGACAGGTGTCTCTGGGGCCAACGTCCTGACTTTC CASSEGTGVSGANVLTF
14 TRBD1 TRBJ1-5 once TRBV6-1 TGTGCCAGCAGGGTCGACAGGGTAGTTCAGCCCCAGCATTTT CASRVDRVVQPQHF
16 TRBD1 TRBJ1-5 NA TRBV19 TGTGCCACTAAAGAACAGGGGGGAGTGAGAGGTCAGCCCCAGCATTTT CATKEQGGVRGQPQHF
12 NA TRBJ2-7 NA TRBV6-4 TGTGCCAGGAAGACAGGTACCTACGAGCAGTACTTC CARKTGTYEQYF
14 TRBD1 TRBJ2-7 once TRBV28 TGTGCCAGCAGTCTATCCGGGACAGAGGGTAAGCAGTACTTC CASSLSGTEGKQYF
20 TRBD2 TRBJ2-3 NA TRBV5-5 TGTGCCAGCAGCATAATTCCGGGACAGGGGGGACTAGCGGGGGTGAATACGCAGTATTTT CASSIIPGQGGLAGVNTQYF
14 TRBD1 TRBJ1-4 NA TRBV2 TGTGCCAGTAGATTAGGACAGGGAGGGGAAAAACTGTTTTTT CASRLGQGGEKLFF
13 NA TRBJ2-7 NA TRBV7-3 TGTGCCAGCAGCCGGGGGAGCTCCTACGAGCAGTACTTC CASSRGSSYEQYF
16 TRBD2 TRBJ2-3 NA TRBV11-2 TGTGCCAGCAGCTCACTGCTAGCGGGAAGCGCAGATACGCAGTATTTT CASSSLLAGSADTQYF
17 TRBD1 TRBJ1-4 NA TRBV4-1 TGCGCCAGCAGCCACTTGCCGGGGACAGGGGGCGTTGAAAAACTGTTTTTT CASSHLPGTGGVEKLFF
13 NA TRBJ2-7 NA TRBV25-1 TGTGCCAGCAGTGAATTGGGGGGCTACGAGCAGTACTTC CASSELGGYEQYF
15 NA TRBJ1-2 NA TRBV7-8 TGTGCCAGCAGCTTAGGGGAGCGCTCCGACTATGGCTACACCTTC CASSLGERSDYGYTF
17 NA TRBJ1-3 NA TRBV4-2 TGTGCCAGCAGCCAAGGCGGGGGTTATGACTCTGGAAACACCATATATTTT CASSQGGGYDSGNTIYF
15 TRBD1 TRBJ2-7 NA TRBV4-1 TGCGCCAGCAGCCGAGGACAGGGGCCGACGTACGAGCAGTACTTC CASSRGQGPTYEQYF
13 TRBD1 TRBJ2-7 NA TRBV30 TGTGCCTGGGGGGACAGCTTTGACTACGAGCAGTACTTC CAWGDSFDYEQYF
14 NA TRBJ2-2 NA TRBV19 TGTGCCAGTACCCCCAACGAACAGACCGGGGAGCTGTTTTTT CASTPNEQTGELFF
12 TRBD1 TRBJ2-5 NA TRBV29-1 TGCAGCATAACGGACAGGGATAAGACCCAGTACTTC CSITDRDKTQYF
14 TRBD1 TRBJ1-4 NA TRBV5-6 TGTGCCAGCAGCGTGGGACAGCCTAATGAAAAACTGTTTTTT CASSVGQPNEKLFF
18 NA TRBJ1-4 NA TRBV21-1 TGTGCCAGCAGCAAACTCCTCGGCCCAGGACAGGGGGGTGAAAAACTGTTTTTT CASSKLLGPGQGGEKLFF